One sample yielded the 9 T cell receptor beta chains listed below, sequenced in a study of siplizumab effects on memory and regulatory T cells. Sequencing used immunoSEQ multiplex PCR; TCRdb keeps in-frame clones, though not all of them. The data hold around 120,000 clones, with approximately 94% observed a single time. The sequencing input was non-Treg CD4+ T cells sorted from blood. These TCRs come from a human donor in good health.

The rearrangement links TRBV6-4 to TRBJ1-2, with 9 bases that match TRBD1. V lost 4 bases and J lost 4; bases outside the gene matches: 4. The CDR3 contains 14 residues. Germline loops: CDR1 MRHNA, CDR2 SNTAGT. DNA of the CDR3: TGTGCCAGCAGTGTTGGGACAGGGAGCTATGGCTACACCTTC. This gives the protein CASSVGTGSYGYTF.

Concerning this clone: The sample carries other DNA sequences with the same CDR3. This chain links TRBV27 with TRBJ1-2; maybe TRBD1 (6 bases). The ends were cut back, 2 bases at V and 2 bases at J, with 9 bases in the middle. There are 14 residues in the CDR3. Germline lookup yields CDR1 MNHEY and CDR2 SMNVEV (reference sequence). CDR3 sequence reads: CASSLTRGNYGYTF. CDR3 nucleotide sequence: TGTGCCAGCAGTTTAACCAGGGGAAACTATGGCTACACCTTC.

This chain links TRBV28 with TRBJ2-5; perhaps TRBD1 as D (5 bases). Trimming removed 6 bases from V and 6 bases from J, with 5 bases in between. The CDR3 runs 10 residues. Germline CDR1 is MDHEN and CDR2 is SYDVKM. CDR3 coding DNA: TGTGCCAGCAGGGACAAGACCCAGTACTTC. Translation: CASRDKTQYF.

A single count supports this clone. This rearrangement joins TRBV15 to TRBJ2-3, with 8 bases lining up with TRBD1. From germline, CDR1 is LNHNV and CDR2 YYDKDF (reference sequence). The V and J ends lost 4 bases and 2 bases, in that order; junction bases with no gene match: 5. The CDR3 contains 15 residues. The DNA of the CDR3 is TGTGCCACCAGCATACAGGGGGGAGACACAGATACGCAGTATTTT. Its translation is CATSIQGGDTDTQYF.

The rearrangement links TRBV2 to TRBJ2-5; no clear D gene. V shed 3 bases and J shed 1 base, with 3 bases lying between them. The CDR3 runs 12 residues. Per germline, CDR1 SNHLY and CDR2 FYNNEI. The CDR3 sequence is CASSEGQETQYF. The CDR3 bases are TGTGCCAGCAGTGAGGGCCAAGAGACCCAGTACTTC.

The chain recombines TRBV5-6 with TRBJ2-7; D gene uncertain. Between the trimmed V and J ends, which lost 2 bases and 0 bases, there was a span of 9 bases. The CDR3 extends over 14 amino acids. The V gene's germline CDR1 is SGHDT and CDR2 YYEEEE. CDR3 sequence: CASSFRVNSYEQYF. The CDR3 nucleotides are TGTGCCAGCAGCTTTCGCGTGAACTCCTACGAGCAGTACTTC.

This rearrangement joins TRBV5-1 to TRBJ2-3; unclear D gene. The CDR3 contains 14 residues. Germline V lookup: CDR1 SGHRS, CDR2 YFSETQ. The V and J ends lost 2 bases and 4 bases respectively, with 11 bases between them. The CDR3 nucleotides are TGCGCCAGCAGCTTCACGGTATCTGCAGATACGCAGTATTTT. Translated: CASSFTVSADTQYF.

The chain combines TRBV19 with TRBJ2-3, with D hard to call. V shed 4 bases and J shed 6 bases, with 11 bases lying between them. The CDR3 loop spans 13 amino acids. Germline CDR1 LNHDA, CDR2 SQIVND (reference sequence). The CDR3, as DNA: TGTGCCAGTAGTACTAGTCGCAAGGATACGCAGTATTTT. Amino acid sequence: CASSTSRKDTQYF. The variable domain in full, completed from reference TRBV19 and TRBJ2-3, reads DGGITQSPKYLFRKEGQNVTLSCEQNLNHDAMYWYRQDPGQGLRLIYYSQIVNDFQKGDIAEGYSVSREKKESFPLTVTSAQKNPTAFYLCASSTSRKDTQYFGPGTRLTVL.

The CDR3 protein is CASSLQGREEETQYF. The CDR3 nucleotides read TGTGCCAGCAGTTTACAGGGGCGCGAGGAGGAGACCCAGTACTTC. The chain couples TRBV27 to TRBJ2-5, with D possibly TRBD1 on 6 matching bases. CDR1 and CDR2 from the germline V gene are MNHEY and SMNVEV (reference sequence). V lost 2 bases and J lost 5, with 15 bases in between. CDR3 length: 15 residues.